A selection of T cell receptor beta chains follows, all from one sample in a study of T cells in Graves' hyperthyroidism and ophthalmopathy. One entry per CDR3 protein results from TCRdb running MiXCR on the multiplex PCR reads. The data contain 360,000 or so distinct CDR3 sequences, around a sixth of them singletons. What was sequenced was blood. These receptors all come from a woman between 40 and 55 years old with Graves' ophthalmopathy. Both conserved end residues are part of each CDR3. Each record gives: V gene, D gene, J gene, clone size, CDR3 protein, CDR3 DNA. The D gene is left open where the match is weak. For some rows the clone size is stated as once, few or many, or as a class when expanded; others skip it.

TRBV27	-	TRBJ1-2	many	CASSRRRLYGYTF	TGTGCCAGCAGTCGGCGACGGCTATATGGCTACACCTTC
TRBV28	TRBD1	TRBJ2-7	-	CASSLLDRGRGEQYF	TGTGCCAGCAGTCTTTTGGACAGGGGGCGAGGCGAGCAGTACTTC
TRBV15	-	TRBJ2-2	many	CATSRDLWGGTNTGELFF	TGTGCCACCAGCAGAGATTTGTGGGGCGGGACGAACACCGGGGAGCTGTTTTTT
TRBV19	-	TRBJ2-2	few	CASHQGGTNTGELFF	TGTGCCAGTCACCAAGGGGGTACGAACACCGGGGAGCTGTTTTTT
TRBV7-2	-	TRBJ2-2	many	CASSFGVSGELFF	TGTGCCAGCAGTTTCGGAGTTTCCGGGGAGCTGTTTTTT
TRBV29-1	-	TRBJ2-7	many	CSVVGQGIRNEQYF	TGCAGCGTTGTGGGTCAGGGGATACGGAACGAGCAGTACTTC
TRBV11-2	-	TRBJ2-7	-	CASSSTIWVSGTYEQYF	TGTGCCAGCAGCTCAACCATTTGGGTGAGTGGGACCTACGAGCAGTACTTC
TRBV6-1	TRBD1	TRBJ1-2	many	CAIRTGDYGYTF	TGTGCCATTAGGACAGGGGACTATGGCTACACCTTC
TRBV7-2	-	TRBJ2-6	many	CASSFSSGANVLTF	TGTGCCAGCAGCTTTTCCTCTGGGGCCAACGTCCTGACTTTC
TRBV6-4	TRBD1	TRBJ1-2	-	CASSDETGDGYGYTF	TGTGCCAGCAGTGACGAGACAGGGGACGGCTATGGCTACACCTTC
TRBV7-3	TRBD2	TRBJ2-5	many	CASSLNSGRALETQYF	TGTGCCAGCAGCTTAAACAGCGGGAGGGCCTTAGAGACCCAGTACTTC
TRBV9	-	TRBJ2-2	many	CASSWSTGELFF	TGTGCCAGCAGCTGGAGCACCGGGGAGCTGTTTTTT
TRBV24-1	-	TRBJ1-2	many	CATSNGLYGYTF	TGTGCCACCAGTAACGGCTTATATGGCTACACCTTC
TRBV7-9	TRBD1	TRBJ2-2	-	CASERTGLDTGEPFF	TGTGCCAGCGAACGGACAGGGTTGGACACCGGGGAGCCGTTTTTT
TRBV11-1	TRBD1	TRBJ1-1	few	CASSWGTGGFDTEAFF	TGTGCCAGCAGCTGGGGGACAGGGGGATTTGACACTGAAGCTTTCTTT
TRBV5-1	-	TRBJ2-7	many	CASSLRKGRDYEQYF	TGCGCCAGCAGCTTAAGGAAAGGACGGGACTACGAGCAGTACTTC
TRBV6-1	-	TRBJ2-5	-	CASAYRALLGETQYF	TGTGCCAGCGCATACAGGGCCCTCCTTGGAGAGACCCAGTACTTC
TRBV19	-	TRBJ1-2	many	CASSMLTAYGYTF	TGTGCCAGTAGTATGCTTACGGCCTATGGCTACACCTTC
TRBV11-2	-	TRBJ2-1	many	CASSPRRGGTRHNEQFF	TGTGCCAGCAGCCCCCGACGTGGGGGGACCAGACACAATGAGCAGTTCTTC
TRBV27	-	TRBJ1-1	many	CASSPGQINTEAFF	TGTGCCAGCAGCCCAGGACAGATAAACACTGAAGCTTTCTTT
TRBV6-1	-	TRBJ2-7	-	CASSEGLIYEQYF	TGTGCCAGCAGTGAAGGCCTGATCTACGAGCAGTACTTC
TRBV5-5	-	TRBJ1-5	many	CASSLQGRDQPQHF	TGTGCCAGCAGCTTACAGGGAAGGGATCAGCCCCAGCATTTT
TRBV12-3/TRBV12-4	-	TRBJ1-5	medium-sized	CASSQQWQQPQHF	TGTGCCAGCAGTCAGCAGTGGCAACAGCCCCAGCATTTT
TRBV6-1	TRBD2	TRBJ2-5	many	CASSRRRLAGLQETQYF	TGTGCCAGCAGTCGGCGCCGACTAGCGGGCCTTCAAGAGACCCAGTACTTC
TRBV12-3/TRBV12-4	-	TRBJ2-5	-	CASNSNSETQYF	TGTGCCAGCAATTCTAATTCGGAGACCCAGTACTTC
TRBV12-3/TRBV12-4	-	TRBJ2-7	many	CASSPGGGRYEQYF	TGTGCCAGCAGTCCTGGGGGGGGGCGCTACGAGCAGTACTTC
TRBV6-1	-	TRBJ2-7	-	CASSEAQGGSYEQYF	TGTGCCAGCAGTGAAGCTCAGGGGGGGAGCTACGAGCAGTACTTC
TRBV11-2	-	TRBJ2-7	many	CASSPTEGEQYF	TGTGCCAGCAGCCCCACCGAGGGCGAGCAGTACTTC
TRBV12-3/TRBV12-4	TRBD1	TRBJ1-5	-	CASTPGQLHQPQHF	TGTGCCAGCACCCCGGGACAGCTTCATCAGCCCCAGCATTTT
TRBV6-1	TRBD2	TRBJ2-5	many	CASMRLAEETQYF	TGTGCCAGCATGCGACTAGCGGAAGAGACCCAGTACTTC
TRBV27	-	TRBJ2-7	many	CASSLLGREHEQYF	TGTGCCAGCAGTTTATTGGGCAGGGAACACGAGCAGTACTTC
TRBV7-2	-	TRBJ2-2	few	CASSLFLTGELFF	TGTGCCAGCAGCTTATTCCTCACCGGGGAGCTGTTTTTT
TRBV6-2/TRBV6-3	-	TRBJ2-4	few	CASSYSFDWSGEGNIQYF	TGTGCCAGCAGTTACTCGTTCGATTGGTCGGGAGAAGGAAACATTCAGTACTTC
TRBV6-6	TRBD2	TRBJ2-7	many	CASSYSGLAGAREQYF	TGTGCCAGCAGTTACTCTGGACTAGCGGGAGCGCGCGAGCAGTACTTC
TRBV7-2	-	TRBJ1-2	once	CASSLDRVYRGYTF	TGTGCCAGCAGCTTAGATCGAGTGTACAGAGGCTACACCTTC
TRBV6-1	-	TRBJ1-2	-	CASSGGLYYGYTF	TGTGCCAGCAGTGGGGGACTTTACTATGGCTACACCTTC
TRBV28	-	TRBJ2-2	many	CASSFVRRGTGELFF	TGTGCCAGCAGTTTTGTTAGGCGAGGGACCGGGGAGCTGTTTTTT
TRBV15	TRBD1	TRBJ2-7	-	CATSRDVNHRDRSYEQYF	TGTGCCACCAGCAGAGACGTCAATCACCGGGACAGGAGCTACGAGCAGTACTTC
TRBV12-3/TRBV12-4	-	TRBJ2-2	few	CASSLGGTPNTGELFF	TGTGCCAGCAGTTTAGGGGGGACACCGAACACCGGGGAGCTGTTTTTT
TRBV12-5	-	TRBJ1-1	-	CASGFTGGAEAFF	TGTGCTAGTGGTTTTACAGGCGGGGCTGAAGCTTTCTTT
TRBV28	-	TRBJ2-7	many	CASSFSRVIYEQYF	TGTGCCAGCAGTTTTAGTAGGGTAATCTACGAGCAGTACTTC
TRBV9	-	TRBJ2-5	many	CASSPASLGGQETQYF	TGTGCCAGCAGCCCGGCGAGTTTGGGGGGTCAAGAGACCCAGTACTTC
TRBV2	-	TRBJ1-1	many	CASKMGTEAFF	TGTGCCAGTAAGATGGGCACTGAAGCTTTCTTT
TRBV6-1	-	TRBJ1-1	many	CASSPPLWAMNTEAFF	TGTGCCAGCAGTCCCCCGTTATGGGCCATGAACACTGAAGCTTTCTTT
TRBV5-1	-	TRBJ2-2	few	CASSSRDSNTGELFF	TGCGCCAGCAGCTCCCGGGACTCGAACACCGGGGAGCTGTTTTTT
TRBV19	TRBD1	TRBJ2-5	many	CASSTWTGEQETQYF	TGTGCCAGTAGTACGTGGACAGGGGAACAAGAGACCCAGTACTTC
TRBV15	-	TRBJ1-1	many	CATSRDSPRNTKAFF	TGTGCCACCAGCAGAGATAGTCCCAGGAACACTAAAGCTTTCTTT
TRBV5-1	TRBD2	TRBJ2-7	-	CAISLPGTSGSYEQYF	TGCGCCATCAGCTTGCCCGGGACTAGCGGGTCCTACGAGCAGTACTTC
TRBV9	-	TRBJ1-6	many	CASSQRPLDSYNSPLHF	TGTGCCAGCAGCCAGCGACCCCTTGACAGTTATAATTCACCCCTCCACTTT
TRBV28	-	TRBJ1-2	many	CASSSMGPAGARGYTF	TGTGCCAGCAGTTCTATGGGTCCCGCAGGGGCGCGGGGCTACACCTTC
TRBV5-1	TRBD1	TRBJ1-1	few	CASSRLQGWGTEAFF	TGCGCCAGCAGCCGACTACAGGGGTGGGGCACTGAAGCTTTCTTT
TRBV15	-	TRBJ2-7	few	CATSRDSGIEQYF	TGTGCCACCAGCAGAGATTCAGGGATTGAGCAGTACTTC